Sequencing of this T cell receptor beta chain was carried out in a study of blood T cells in healthy people across ages. General study results and limits: Researchers said unsorted PBMCs prevented a conclusive naive versus antigen-experienced comparison. Considered underestimates were the diversity estimates obtained from one million T cells. Donor CMV status, an unknown factor, possibly confounded changes in expanded clonotypes.

V shed 5 bases, J shed 5 bases, and the junction held 14 bases outside the gene matches. CDR3 size: 16 residues. The germline CDR1 and CDR2 sequences are MNHEY and SVGEGT. The sample holds a few counts of this clonotype. Its antigen remains unidentified. A second PCR of about 7 to 12 cycles used a sample-barcoded 5' primer and a J-beta primer mix. MiXCR, applied by TCRdb to the 5' RACE reads, yields one record per CDR3 protein. The table has about 1.7 million distinct CDR3 sequences, roughly 27% seen once. The gene calls are TRBV6-2 or TRBV6-3 and TRBJ1-2; 7 nucleotides match TRBD1. The sample comprised blood. The receptor was derived from a woman under 40 in good health. In nucleotides, the CDR3 is TGTGCCAGCAGTCCCCCTCCAAGGACAGGTTGTTATGGCTACACCTTC. Translation gives CASSPPPRTGCYGYTF.